These T cell receptor beta chains were read from a single sample in a study of CD8 T cells in ankylosing spondylitis. TCRdb passed the 5' RACE reads through MiXCR, listing each CDR3 protein once. Among about 200,000 distinct CDR3 sequences listed, about 13% were seen once. The specimen was blood, either unsorted or a sorted T cell fraction (not recorded which). The receptors derive from a male donor with ankylosing spondylitis or in good health (not recorded which). CDR3s include the opening cysteine and the closing phenylalanine or tryptophan. D genes are given only for firm matches. Clone size appears in some rows only: once, few, many, or a class for an expanded clone.

V	J	size	D	DNA	CDR3
TRBV4-1	TRBJ2-4	many	TRBD1	TGCGCCAGCACCGGGACAGCCCCAAACATTCAGTACTTC	CASTGTAPNIQYF
TRBV14	TRBJ2-7	many	TRBD2	TGTGCCAGCAGCCAAGGGCGAGGGACTATAGCCTACGAGCAGTACTTC	CASSQGRGTIAYEQYF
TRBV5-1	TRBJ2-7	NA	TRBD2	TGCGCCAGCAGCTTAGAGCGGGGGGTCATGCACGAGCAGTACTTC	CASSLERGVMHEQYF
TRBV6-1	TRBJ2-1	few	NA	TGTGCCAGCCTACAGTACAATGAGCAGTTCTTC	CASLQYNEQFF
TRBV20-1	TRBJ1-5	NA	NA	TGCAGTGCTAGGGAGGGCAGGGGCTATAGCAATCAGCCCCAGCATTTT	CSAREGRGYSNQPQHF
TRBV19	TRBJ2-4	NA	NA	TGTGCCACCTCGTCGGTTCCCAAAAACATTCAGTACTTC	CATSSVPKNIQYF
TRBV4-1	TRBJ1-6	NA	NA	TGCGCCAGCAGCCAGATCTCGGTGGTGGACTCACCCCTCCACTTT	CASSQISVVDSPLHF
TRBV10-3	TRBJ1-2	few	NA	TGTGCCATCAGTCCCCCGGGAATTAACTATGGCTACACCTTC	CAISPPGINYGYTF
TRBV20-1	TRBJ2-2	NA	TRBD2	TGCAGTGCTGTTAGCGGGGAGAACACCGGGGAGCTGTTTTTT	CSAVSGENTGELFF
TRBV7-8	TRBJ2-3	NA	NA	TGTGCCAGCAGCCCGACTCCCCCAAGCACAGATACGCAGTATTTT	CASSPTPPSTDTQYF
TRBV9	TRBJ1-1	NA	NA	TGTGCCAGCAGCGCTCTGACAGGGAACACTGAAGCTTTCTTT	CASSALTGNTEAFF
TRBV2	TRBJ1-4	NA	TRBD1	TGTGCCAGCGGAGGACAGGGGGTATATCCTAATGAAAAACTGTTTTTT	CASGGQGVYPNEKLFF
TRBV5-1	TRBJ1-2	NA	NA	TGCGCCAGCAGCTTCGCCTCAGAAGGCTACACCTTC	CASSFASEGYTF
TRBV15	TRBJ2-2	few	TRBD2	TGTGCCACCAGCCCGACTAGCGGGGGGGCCGGGGAGCTGTTTTTT	CATSPTSGGAGELFF
TRBV10-3	TRBJ2-5	few	NA	TGTGCCATCGGTGGAGGGGCAGGGGGAGAGACCCAGTACTTC	CAIGGGAGGETQYF
TRBV4-1	TRBJ2-6	NA	NA	TGCGCCAGCAGCCTCCCGGGACACCTCTACTCTGGGGCCAACGTCCTGACTTTC	CASSLPGHLYSGANVLTF
TRBV5-1	TRBJ1-1	NA	TRBD1	TGCGCCAGCAGCTCTGACAGGGTTCGTACTGAAGCTTTCTTT	CASSSDRVRTEAFF
TRBV20-1	TRBJ2-1	NA	NA	TGCAGTGCTAGAGATTATTATAGTGGCCGTAGCCGTGGTGAGCAGTTCTTC	CSARDYYSGRSRGEQFF
TRBV19	TRBJ2-1	few	TRBD2	TGTGCCAGTAGTACCCGGACTAGCGGGATCAATGAGCAGTTCTTC	CASSTRTSGINEQFF
TRBV7-9	TRBJ1-2	few	NA	TGTGCCAGCCGGGCCGACGCTAACTATGGCTACACCTTC	CASRADANYGYTF
TRBV11-2	TRBJ2-4	many	NA	TGTGCCAGCAGCGGCCGGCCCAACATTCAGTACTTC	CASSGRPNIQYF
TRBV3-1	TRBJ2-2	NA	TRBD2	TGTGCCAGCAGCCGGGGAAAGCGGGAGATAAACACCGGGGAGCTGTTTTTT	CASSRGKREINTGELFF
TRBV29-1	TRBJ1-2	few	NA	TGCAGCGTCCTTCGAGGGGGAGGCTACACCTTC	CSVLRGGGYTF
TRBV27	TRBJ1-1	NA	NA	TGTGCCAGCAGTTTAAGCGGGATCACTGAAGCTTTCTTT	CASSLSGITEAFF
TRBV25-1	TRBJ2-5	NA	NA	TGTGCCAGCAGTGAACTTTGGGAGACCCAGTACTTC	CASSELWETQYF
TRBV21-1	TRBJ1-4	many	NA	TGTGCCAGCAGCAAAGGGAAGGAGGAAAAACTGTTTTTT	CASSKGKEEKLFF
TRBV6-2/TRBV6-3	TRBJ2-1	few	NA	TGTGCCAGCAGTTCACCGCGTGGTGGCGGTCCAAGCTCCTACAATGAGCAGTTCTTC	CASSSPRGGGPSSYNEQFF
TRBV27	TRBJ2-7	NA	NA	TGTGCCAGCGGGGGTGGGACCTACTACGAGCAGTACTTC	CASGGGTYYEQYF
TRBV6-1	TRBJ2-1	medium-sized	TRBD2	TGTGCCAGCAGTGGACTAGCGGGGGGGCCCAATGAGCAGTTCTTC	CASSGLAGGPNEQFF
TRBV3-1	TRBJ2-7	many	NA	TGTGCCAGCAGCGGGAGCTCCTACGAGCAGTACTTC	CASSGSSYEQYF
TRBV19	TRBJ1-2	few	NA	TGTGCCAGTAGTATTGAGGGCGGCTACTATGGCTACACCTTC	CASSIEGGYYGYTF
TRBV7-9	TRBJ2-7	many	NA	TGTGCCAGCAGCTTTCCCGGGACCTACGAGCAGTACTTC	CASSFPGTYEQYF
TRBV7-8	TRBJ2-2	few	TRBD1	TGTGCCAGCAGCTTTCGACAGGGGGCCGGGGAGCTGTTTTTT	CASSFRQGAGELFF
TRBV15	TRBJ1-5	NA	NA	TGTGCCACCAGCGCAGCCGGGGTTAGCAATCAGCCCCAGCATTTT	CATSAAGVSNQPQHF
TRBV6-1	TRBJ1-1	many	NA	TGTGCCAGCAGCCTGGCAAGAAACACTGAAGCTTTCTTT	CASSLARNTEAFF
TRBV30	TRBJ2-3	NA	NA	TGTGCCTGGGAGCTCAACACAGATACGCAGTATTTT	CAWELNTDTQYF
TRBV12-3/TRBV12-4	TRBJ2-5	NA	NA	TGTGCCAGCAGCCCCCCGGGGGGCCTAGAGACCCAGTACTTC	CASSPPGGLETQYF
TRBV6-1	TRBJ2-1	NA	TRBD2	TGTGCCAGCAGCCGCGGAAATAGCGGGAGTGCTCTCTCCCATGAGCAGTTCTTC	CASSRGNSGSALSHEQFF
TRBV2	TRBJ2-1	NA	NA	TGTGCCGCGTCACTTGATTCCTACAATGAGCAGTTCTTC	CAASLDSYNEQFF
TRBV24-1	TRBJ2-7	NA	TRBD1	TGTGCCACCAGTGATGTACAGGGGGCAGCAGGGTACTTC	CATSDVQGAAGYF
TRBV27	TRBJ2-1	NA	TRBD1	TGTGCCAGCAGTCCCGGGACAGGGGGAGAGCAGTTCTTC	CASSPGTGGEQFF
TRBV12-3/TRBV12-4	TRBJ2-6	NA	TRBD2	TGTGCCATCTGCCATTATCGGACTAGCGGGAGCTCTGGGGCCAACGTCCTGACTTTC	CAICHYRTSGSSGANVLTF
TRBV25-1	TRBJ1-2	NA	TRBD1	TGTGCCAGCTTCGGCTCCCTTCGGGACAGGGGGGGATATGGCTACACCTTC	CASFGSLRDRGGYGYTF
TRBV19	TRBJ2-7	NA	TRBD1	TGTGCCAGTAGTGAGACAGGGGCGGGTAAGGAGCAGTACTTC	CASSETGAGKEQYF
TRBV21-1	TRBJ2-5	NA	NA	TGTGCCAGCAGCAAAGAAGGTAGCAGATCCCAAGAGACCCAGTACTTC	CASSKEGSRSQETQYF
TRBV29-1	TRBJ2-1	few	NA	TGCAGCGTTGAAGGCCTCAGGACAAACCCCTTTCGTAGGGATGAGCAGTTCTTC	CSVEGLRTNPFRRDEQFF
TRBV20-1	TRBJ2-5	few	NA	TGCAGTGCCAGAGGGGGGATCCAAGAGACCCAGTACTTC	CSARGGIQETQYF
TRBV10-3	TRBJ2-1	few	NA	TGTGCCATCAATGACGGGGGCTCCTACAATGAGCAGTTCTTC	CAINDGGSYNEQFF
TRBV12-3/TRBV12-4	TRBJ2-3	NA	NA	TGTGCCAGCAGTTTAATCCCTTCGGGGGCAGATACGCAGTATTTT	CASSLIPSGADTQYF
TRBV4-1	TRBJ1-2	NA	NA	TGCGCCAGCAGCCCAGGGCCCGGGGATGGCTACACCTTC	CASSPGPGDGYTF
TRBV11-2	TRBJ1-1	NA	TRBD1	TGTGCCAGCAGCTCAGGACAGGGGTATACTGAAGCTTTCTTT	CASSSGQGYTEAFF
TRBV4-1	TRBJ2-3	NA	TRBD2	TGCGCCAGCAGCCAAGATCCGGGAGGTCCGCCAGATACGCAGTATTTT	CASSQDPGGPPDTQYF
TRBV7-8	TRBJ2-3	NA	TRBD2	TGTGCCAGCAGCGAATATAGCGGGGAGAACCCAGATACGCAGTATTTT	CASSEYSGENPDTQYF
TRBV4-1	TRBJ2-7	NA	NA	TGCGCCAGCAGCCAAGGCAGTAACTCCGAGCAGTACTTC	CASSQGSNSEQYF